These T cell receptor beta chains were read from a single sample in a study of cytomegalovirus exposure and HLA in healthy donors. Clones were read by immunoSEQ multiplex PCR, and TCRdb kept only the in-frame ones, dropping some. The sample holds around 60,000 clones; roughly 90% are singletons and the top ten take roughly 3%. Material: PBMCs. These TCRs come from a man younger than 35 in good health and CMV-seronegative. Each CDR3 is given with its conserved first and last residue. A D gene is named only where the DNA matches it firmly. Clone size is stated in some rows and not others, as once, few, many or a class when expanded.

abundance: once; j_gene: TRBJ2-1; d_gene: TRBD2; v_gene: TRBV5-4; CDR3aa: CASRTSGSGEQFF; CDR3nt: TGTGCCAGCAGAACTAGCGGGAGCGGTGAGCAGTTCTTC
abundance: NA; j_gene: TRBJ2-2; d_gene: NA; v_gene: TRBV29-1; CDR3aa: CSVAETATGELFF; CDR3nt: TGCAGCGTTGCCGAGACAGCGACCGGGGAGCTGTTTTTT
abundance: NA; j_gene: TRBJ2-1; d_gene: TRBD2; v_gene: TRBV27; CDR3aa: CASSFTGTSGYNEQFF; CDR3nt: TGTGCCAGCAGTTTCACCGGGACTAGCGGTTACAATGAGCAGTTCTTC
abundance: once; j_gene: TRBJ2-2; d_gene: TRBD2; v_gene: TRBV7-2; CDR3aa: CASSLARGLATYGNTGELFF; CDR3nt: TGTGCCAGCAGCTTAGCCCGCGGACTAGCGACCTATGGAAACACCGGGGAGCTGTTTTTT
abundance: NA; j_gene: TRBJ1-1; d_gene: NA; v_gene: TRBV6-5; CDR3aa: CASSPSRAEAFF; CDR3nt: TGTGCCAGCAGCCCCTCACGAGCAGAAGCTTTCTTT
abundance: NA; j_gene: TRBJ1-5; d_gene: NA; v_gene: TRBV28; CDR3aa: CASSYPGRNQPQHF; CDR3nt: TGTGCCAGCAGTTACCCGGGGAGAAATCAGCCCCAGCATTTT
abundance: NA; j_gene: TRBJ2-2; d_gene: NA; v_gene: TRBV9; CDR3aa: CASRYPGELFF; CDR3nt: TGTGCCAGCAGGTATCCCGGGGAGCTGTTTTTT
abundance: NA; j_gene: TRBJ2-1; d_gene: NA; v_gene: TRBV27; CDR3aa: CASSFREYNNEQFF; CDR3nt: TGTGCCAGCAGTTTCCGGGAGTATAACAATGAGCAGTTCTTC
abundance: once; j_gene: TRBJ1-5; d_gene: NA; v_gene: TRBV30; CDR3aa: CAWSERRRGPQHF; CDR3nt: TGTGCCTGGAGCGAACGAAGAAGGGGGCCCCAGCATTTT
abundance: NA; j_gene: TRBJ1-5; d_gene: NA; v_gene: TRBV19; CDR3aa: CASSITGSNQPQHF; CDR3nt: TGTGCCAGTAGTATAACAGGATCCAATCAGCCCCAGCATTTT
abundance: once; j_gene: TRBJ1-5; d_gene: NA; v_gene: TRBV5-1; CDR3aa: CASSLDRNQPQHF; CDR3nt: TGCGCCAGCAGCTTGGACCGGAATCAGCCCCAGCATTTT
abundance: NA; j_gene: TRBJ2-7; d_gene: TRBD2; v_gene: TRBV27; CDR3aa: CASSRSGSRSYEQYF; CDR3nt: TGTGCCAGCAGTCGTAGCGGGAGCCGCTCCTACGAGCAGTACTTC
abundance: NA; j_gene: TRBJ1-2; d_gene: NA; v_gene: TRBV6-6; CDR3aa: CASSYSDSYGYTF; CDR3nt: TGTGCCAGCAGTTACTCTGACAGCTATGGCTACACCTTC
abundance: NA; j_gene: TRBJ1-1; d_gene: TRBD1; v_gene: TRBV18; CDR3aa: CASSAGQGGTEAFF; CDR3nt: TGTGCCAGCTCCGCGGGACAGGGAGGGACTGAAGCTTTCTTT
abundance: once; j_gene: TRBJ2-3; d_gene: TRBD2; v_gene: TRBV6-1; CDR3aa: CAILREGGTDTQYF; CDR3nt: TGTGCCATCCTGAGGGAGGGTGGCACAGATACGCAGTATTTT
abundance: NA; j_gene: TRBJ2-7; d_gene: NA; v_gene: TRBV7-8; CDR3aa: CASSRRSYEQYF; CDR3nt: TGTGCCAGCAGCCGTCGTTCCTACGAGCAGTACTTC
abundance: NA; j_gene: TRBJ2-7; d_gene: NA; v_gene: TRBV2; CDR3aa: CASSINTQGEQYF; CDR3nt: TGTGCCAGCAGTATTAATACACAGGGAGAGCAGTACTTC
abundance: NA; j_gene: TRBJ2-1; d_gene: NA; v_gene: TRBV5-1; CDR3aa: CASSLSRGGNEQFF; CDR3nt: TGCGCCAGCAGCTTGTCCCGAGGAGGCAATGAGCAGTTCTTC
abundance: once; j_gene: TRBJ1-5; d_gene: NA; v_gene: TRBV19; CDR3aa: CASSISGGRNQPQHF; CDR3nt: TGTGCCAGTAGTATTTCGGGGGGCCGAAATCAGCCCCAGCATTTT
abundance: NA; j_gene: TRBJ2-1; d_gene: NA; v_gene: TRBV4-1; CDR3aa: CASSQGWDIYNEQFF; CDR3nt: TGCGCCAGCAGCCAAGGGTGGGACATCTACAATGAGCAGTTCTTC
abundance: NA; j_gene: TRBJ1-1; d_gene: TRBD1; v_gene: TRBV7-8; CDR3aa: CASSSDRGNTEAFF; CDR3nt: TGTGCCAGCAGCTCTGACAGGGGTAACACTGAAGCTTTCTTT
abundance: NA; j_gene: TRBJ2-7; d_gene: TRBD1; v_gene: TRBV15; CDR3aa: CATSRDQAGGKGEQYF; CDR3nt: TGTGCCACCAGCAGAGATCAGGCAGGGGGAAAGGGCGAGCAGTACTTC
abundance: NA; j_gene: TRBJ2-7; d_gene: NA; v_gene: TRBV28; CDR3aa: CASSFQGSSEQYF; CDR3nt: TGTGCCAGCAGTTTTCAGGGGTCAAGCGAGCAGTACTTC
abundance: NA; j_gene: TRBJ2-2; d_gene: TRBD1; v_gene: TRBV12-5; CDR3aa: CASAKGTGGGPGELFF; CDR3nt: TGTGCTAGTGCCAAGGGAACAGGGGGAGGCCCCGGGGAGCTGTTTTTT
abundance: NA; j_gene: TRBJ2-7; d_gene: NA; v_gene: TRBV7-2; CDR3aa: CASSFDLRSYEQYF; CDR3nt: TGTGCCAGCAGCTTCGACTTGAGATCCTACGAGCAGTACTTC
abundance: NA; j_gene: TRBJ1-2; d_gene: NA; v_gene: TRBV10-2; CDR3aa: CASSDEGVQGYTF; CDR3nt: TGCGCCAGCAGTGATGAGGGAGTGCAAGGCTACACCTTC
abundance: NA; j_gene: TRBJ1-2; d_gene: TRBD1; v_gene: TRBV5-4; CDR3aa: CASSSDRINYGYTF; CDR3nt: TGTGCCAGCAGCTCGGACAGGATCAACTATGGCTACACCTTC
abundance: NA; j_gene: TRBJ2-1; d_gene: TRBD2; v_gene: TRBV14; CDR3aa: CASRSTSGSYNEQFF; CDR3nt: TGTGCCAGCAGGTCCACTAGCGGGAGTTACAATGAGCAGTTCTTC
abundance: NA; j_gene: TRBJ1-2; d_gene: TRBD1; v_gene: TRBV6-1; CDR3aa: CASSERQGLGYTF; CDR3nt: TGTGCCAGCAGTGAACGACAGGGTTTAGGCTACACCTTC